A single sample is the source of the 8 T cell receptor beta chains below, sequenced in a study of cytomegalovirus exposure and HLA in healthy donors. A multiplex PCR was run with 60 Vbeta primers and 13 Jbeta primers. Libraries were prepared by immunoSEQ multiplex PCR; TCRdb keeps only in-frame clonotypes and omits some of them. The profile shows roughly 51,000 clones, over 75% of them singletons. Sequencing used PBMCs. The receptors come from a boy aged 5-17 years in good health and CMV-seropositive.

The rearrangement joins TRBV5-4 to TRBJ2-5; 9 bases match TRBD2. Germline V gives CDR1 SGHNT, CDR2 YYREEE (reference sequence). J gave up 4 bases and V 3 bases, and 7 bases lay outside the gene matches. This CDR3 has 15 amino acids. CDR3 nucleotide sequence: TGTGCCAGCAGCTGGCAAGCGGGGGGCAGAGAGACCCAGTACTTC. This gives the protein CASSWQAGGRETQYF.

This clone appeared a few times. This chain links TRBV21-1 with TRBJ2-7; the DNA was not compared with TRBD1, the D call given in the table. TRBV21-1 is a known pseudogene. The CDR3 sequence is 14 residues long. The CDR3 bases are TGTGCCAGCAGCAAAGGGGACAGATACTACGAGCAGTACTTC. It encodes CASSKGDRYYEQYF.

The genes are TRBV27 and TRBJ2-5; TRBD2 matches at 11 bases. V gave up 8 bases and J gave up 4 bases; unmatched junction bases: 21. The CDR3 covers 19 residues. Germline loops: CDR1 MNHEY, CDR2 SMNVEV (reference sequence). CDR3: CASPLGNFSVAGGRETQYF. Written as DNA, the CDR3 is TGTGCCAGCCCTCTGGGAAATTTTAGTGTAGCGGGGGGGCGAGAGACCCAGTACTTC.

This clone was counted only a few times. The chain couples TRBV19 to TRBJ1-6, with D unresolved. V lost 2 bases to trimming and J lost 7 bases, with 6 bases between them. Germline CDR1 LNHDA, CDR2 SQIVND (reference sequence). This CDR3 is 13 amino acids long. The CDR3, as DNA: TGTGCCAGTAGTATATCGGGGAATTCACCCCTCCACTTT. This gives the protein CASSISGNSPLHF. The full variable domain, with the rest looked up from reference TRBV19 and TRBJ1-6, is DGGITQSPKYLFRKEGQNVTLSCEQNLNHDAMYWYRQDPGQGLRLIYYSQIVNDFQKGDIAEGYSVSREKKESFPLTVTSAQKNPTAFYLCASSISGNSPLHFGNGTRLTVT.

The chain employs TRBV7-9 and TRBJ1-1, with D maybe TRBD1 (6 bases). This CDR3 spans 15 amino acids. From germline, CDR1 is SEHNR and CDR2 FQNEAQ (reference sequence). V lost 3 bases and J lost 4, with 15 bases in between. Written as DNA, the CDR3 is TGTGCCAGCAGCTTCCCCCACAGGGATGGCACTGAAGCTTTCTTT. This translates into CASSFPHRDGTEAFF.

The rearrangement uses TRBV7-9 and TRBJ2-2; perhaps TRBD2 as D (6 bases). Trimming pared 3 bases from V and 4 bases from J, leaving 18 bases between. In germline, CDR1 is SEHNR, CDR2 FQNEAQ (reference sequence). This CDR3 region has 17 residues. The CDR3 loop is CASSFSSSGVFTGELFF. The DNA of the CDR3 is TGTGCCAGCAGCTTTAGTTCTTCGGGAGTGTTCACCGGGGAGCTGTTTTTT.

The chain uses TRBV27 and TRBJ2-3, with a tentative D call TRBD2 (6 bases). This CDR3 spans 14 amino acids. Trimming shortened V by 4 bases and J by 8 bases, and 16 bases separated the two germline ends. Germline assignment: CDR1 MNHEY and CDR2 SMNVEV (reference sequence). This CDR3 reads CASSSAGGGATQYF. CDR3 in DNA: TGTGCCAGCAGTTCGGCGGGCGGCGGGGCTACGCAGTATTTT.

This chain links TRBV9 with TRBJ2-1; 10 bases match TRBD1. Looked up from germline, CDR1 is SGDLS and CDR2 is YYNGEE. Trimming took 4 bases from V and 5 from J; bases not matched to a gene: 6. The CDR3 length is 15 residues. The CDR3 sequence: CASSQEGTGDNEQFF. In DNA, the CDR3 is TGTGCCAGCAGCCAAGAAGGGACAGGGGACAATGAGCAGTTCTTC.